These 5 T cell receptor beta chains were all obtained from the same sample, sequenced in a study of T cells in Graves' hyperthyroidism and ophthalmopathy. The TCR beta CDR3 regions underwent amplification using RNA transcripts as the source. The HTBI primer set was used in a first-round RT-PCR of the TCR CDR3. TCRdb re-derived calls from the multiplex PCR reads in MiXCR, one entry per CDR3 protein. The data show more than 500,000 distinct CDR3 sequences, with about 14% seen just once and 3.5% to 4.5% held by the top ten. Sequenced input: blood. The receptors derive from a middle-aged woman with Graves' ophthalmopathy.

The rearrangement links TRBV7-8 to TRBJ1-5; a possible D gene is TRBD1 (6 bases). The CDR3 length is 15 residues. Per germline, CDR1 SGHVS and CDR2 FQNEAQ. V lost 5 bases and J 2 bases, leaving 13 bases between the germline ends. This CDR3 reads CASSPQGHGNQPQHF. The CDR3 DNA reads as TGTGCCAGCAGCCCCCAGGGGCACGGCAATCAGCCCCAGCATTTT.

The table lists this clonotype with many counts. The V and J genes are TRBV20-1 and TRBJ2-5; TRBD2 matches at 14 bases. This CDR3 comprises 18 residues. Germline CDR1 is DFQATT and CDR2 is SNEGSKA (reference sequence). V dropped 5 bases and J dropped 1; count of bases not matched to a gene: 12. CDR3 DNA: TGCAGTGCTCCGGGACTAGCGGGAGAGTGGGGGCCCCAAGAGACCCAGTACTTC. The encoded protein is CSAPGLAGEWGPQETQYF.

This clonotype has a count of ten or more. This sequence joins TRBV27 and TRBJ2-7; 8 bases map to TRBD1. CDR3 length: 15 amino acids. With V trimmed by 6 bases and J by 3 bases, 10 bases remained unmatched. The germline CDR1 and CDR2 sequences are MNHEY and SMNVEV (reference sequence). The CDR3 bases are TGTGCCAGCAGACAGGACAGGGCGCACAACTACGAGCAGTACTTC. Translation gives CASRQDRAHNYEQYF.

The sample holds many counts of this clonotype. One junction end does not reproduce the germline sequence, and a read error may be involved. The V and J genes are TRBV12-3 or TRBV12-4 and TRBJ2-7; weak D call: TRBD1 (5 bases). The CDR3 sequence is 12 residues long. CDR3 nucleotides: TGTGCCAGCAGGACAGTTTCCTCCGAGCAGTACTTC. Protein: CASRTVSSEQYF.

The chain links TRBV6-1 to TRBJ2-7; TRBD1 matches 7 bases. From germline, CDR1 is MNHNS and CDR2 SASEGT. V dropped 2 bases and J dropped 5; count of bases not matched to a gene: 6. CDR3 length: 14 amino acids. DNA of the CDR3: TGTGCCAGCAGTGAAACAGGGACAGTCGACGAGCAGTACTTC. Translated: CASSETGTVDEQYF.